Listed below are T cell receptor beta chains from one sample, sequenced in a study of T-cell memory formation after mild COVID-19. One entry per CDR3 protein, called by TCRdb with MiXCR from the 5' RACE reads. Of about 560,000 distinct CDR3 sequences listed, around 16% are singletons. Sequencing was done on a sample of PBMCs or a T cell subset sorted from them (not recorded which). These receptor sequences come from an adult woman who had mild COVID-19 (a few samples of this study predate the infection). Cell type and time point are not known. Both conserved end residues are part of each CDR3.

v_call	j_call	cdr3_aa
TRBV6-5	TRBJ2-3	CASSPPRGAQGDTQYF
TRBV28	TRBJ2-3	CASSPGTSSTDTQYF
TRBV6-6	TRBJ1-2	CASGQGTYGYTF
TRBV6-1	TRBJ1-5	CASSESKPQHF
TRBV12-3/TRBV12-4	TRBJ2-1	CASSQAGAYNEQFF
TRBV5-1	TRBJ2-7	CASSFSGGFYEQYF
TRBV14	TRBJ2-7	CASSKRAYEQYF
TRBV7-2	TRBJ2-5	CASSLGLAGFQETQYF
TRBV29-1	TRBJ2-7	CSVEDRSYEQYF
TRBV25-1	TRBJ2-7	CASSGKLTGPYEQYF
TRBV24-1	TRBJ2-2	CATRGDNTGELFF
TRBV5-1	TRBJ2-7	CARSFSQGNYEQYF
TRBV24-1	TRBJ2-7	CATSDRDSPPYEQYF
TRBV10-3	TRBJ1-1	CAISESPGQGHTEAFF
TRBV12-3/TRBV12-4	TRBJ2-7	CASSLTGARNEQYF
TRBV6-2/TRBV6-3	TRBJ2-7	CASSYLGDVGEQYF
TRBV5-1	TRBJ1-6	CASSLLASDNSPLHF
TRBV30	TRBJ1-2	CAWSGGAQGYTF
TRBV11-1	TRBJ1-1	CASREGSRREAFF
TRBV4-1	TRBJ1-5	CASSLERGNHQPQHF
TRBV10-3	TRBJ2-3	CAIRDGGARGTDTQYF
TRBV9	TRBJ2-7	CASSLAGDDYEQYF
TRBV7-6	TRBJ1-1	CASSLGGESPEAFF
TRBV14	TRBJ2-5	CASSQPPGSSFQETQYF
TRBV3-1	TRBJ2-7	CASSQGHFEQYF
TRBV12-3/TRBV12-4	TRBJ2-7	CASSVQGFGYEQYF
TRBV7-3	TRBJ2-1	CASSLLGRAPNEQFF
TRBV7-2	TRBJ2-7	CASSGDGSGSWYEQYF
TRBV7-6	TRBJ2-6	CASSPTRDPGANVLTF
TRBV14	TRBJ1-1	CASSQDQNTEAFF
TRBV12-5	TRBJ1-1	CASGLPPDRLSTEAFF
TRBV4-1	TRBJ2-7	CASSYYPGLARGRGVEQYF
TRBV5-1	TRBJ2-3	CASSWGTSGTTSTDTQYF
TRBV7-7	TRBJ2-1	CASSSGTGVLSEQFF
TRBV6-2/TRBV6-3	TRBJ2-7	CASSTKGQIFSYEQYF
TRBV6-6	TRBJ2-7	CASSYLGGYEQYF
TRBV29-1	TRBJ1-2	CSVEQSRGGYGYTF
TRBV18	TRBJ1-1	CASSPSGLNTEAFF
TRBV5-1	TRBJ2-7	CASSLAQGLYEQYF
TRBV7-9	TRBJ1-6	CASSSRIGTDSPLHF
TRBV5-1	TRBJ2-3	CASSTLPTDTQYF